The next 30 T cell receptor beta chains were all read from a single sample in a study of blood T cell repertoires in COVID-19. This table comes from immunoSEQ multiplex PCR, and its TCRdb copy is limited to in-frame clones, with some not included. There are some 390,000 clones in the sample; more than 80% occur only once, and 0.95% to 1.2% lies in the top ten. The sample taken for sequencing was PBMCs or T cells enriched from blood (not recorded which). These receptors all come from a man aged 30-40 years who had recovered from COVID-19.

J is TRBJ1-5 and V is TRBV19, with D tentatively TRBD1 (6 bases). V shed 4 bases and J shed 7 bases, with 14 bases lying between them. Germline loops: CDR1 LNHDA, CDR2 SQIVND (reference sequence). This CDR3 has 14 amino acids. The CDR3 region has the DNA TGTGCCAGTAGTAAGGCAGGGGTAGGACAGCCCCAGCATTTT. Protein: CASSKAGVGQPQHF.

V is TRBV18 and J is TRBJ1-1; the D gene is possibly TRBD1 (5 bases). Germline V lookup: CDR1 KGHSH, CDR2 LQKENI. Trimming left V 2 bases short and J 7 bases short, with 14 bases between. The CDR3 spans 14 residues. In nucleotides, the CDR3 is TGTGCCAGCTCACCAGGGCAGGGTAAGGTTGAAGCTTTCTTT. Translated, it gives CASSPGQGKVEAFF.

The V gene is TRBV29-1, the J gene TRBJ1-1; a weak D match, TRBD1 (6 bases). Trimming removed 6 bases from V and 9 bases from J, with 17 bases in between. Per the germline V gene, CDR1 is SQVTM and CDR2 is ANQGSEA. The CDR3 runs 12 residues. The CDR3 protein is CSVAGDGRQAFF. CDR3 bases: TGCAGCGTCGCAGGGGACGGAAGACAAGCTTTCTTT.

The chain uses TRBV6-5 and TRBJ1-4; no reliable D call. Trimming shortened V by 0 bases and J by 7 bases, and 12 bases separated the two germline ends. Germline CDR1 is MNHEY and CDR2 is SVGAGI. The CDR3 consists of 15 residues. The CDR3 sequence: CASSYSAGNGEKLFF. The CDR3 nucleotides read TGTGCCAGCAGTTACTCTGCCGGGAACGGTGAAAAACTGTTTTTT.

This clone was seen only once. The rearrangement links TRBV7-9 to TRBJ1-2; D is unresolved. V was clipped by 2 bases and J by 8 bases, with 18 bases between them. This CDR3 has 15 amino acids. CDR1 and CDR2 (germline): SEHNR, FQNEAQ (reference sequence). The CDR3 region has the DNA TGTGCCAGCAGCTTAAGGTTGACACCCCGGGAGGGCTACACCTTC. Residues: CASSLRLTPREGYTF. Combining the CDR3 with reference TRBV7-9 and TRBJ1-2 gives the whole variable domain DTGVSQNPRHKITKRGQNVTFRCDPISEHNRLYWYRQTLGQGPEFLTYFQNEAQLEKSRLLSDRFSAERPKGSFSTLEIQRTEQGDSAMYLCASSLRLTPREGYTFGSGTRLTVV.

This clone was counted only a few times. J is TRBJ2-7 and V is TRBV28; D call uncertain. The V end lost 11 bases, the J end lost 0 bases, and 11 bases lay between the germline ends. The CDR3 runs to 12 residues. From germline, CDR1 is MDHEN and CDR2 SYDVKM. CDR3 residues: CASRKTSYEQYF. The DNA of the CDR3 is TGTGCCTCGAGGAAAACCTCCTACGAGCAGTACTTC. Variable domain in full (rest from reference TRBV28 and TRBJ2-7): DVKVTQSSRYLVKRTGEKVFLECVQDMDHENMFWYRQDPGLGLRLIYFSYDVKMKEKGDIPEGYSVSREKKERFSLILESASTNQTSMYLCASRKTSYEQYFGPGTRLTVT.

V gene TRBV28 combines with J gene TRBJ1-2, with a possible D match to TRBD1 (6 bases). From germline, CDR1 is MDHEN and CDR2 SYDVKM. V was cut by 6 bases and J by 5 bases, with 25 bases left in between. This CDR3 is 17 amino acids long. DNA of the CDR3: TGTGCCAGCAGCCCCCTCGGGGGGCAGGGGTCGTTTTATGGCTACACCTTC. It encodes CASSPLGGQGSFYGYTF.

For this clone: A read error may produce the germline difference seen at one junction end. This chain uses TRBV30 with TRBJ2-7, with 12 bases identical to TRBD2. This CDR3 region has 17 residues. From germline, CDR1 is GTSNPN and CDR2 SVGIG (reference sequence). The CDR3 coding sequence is TGTGCCTGGGGTGTCGCCATCCTAGCGGGAGGGCCGAAGGAGCAGTACTTC. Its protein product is CAWGVAILAGGPKEQYF. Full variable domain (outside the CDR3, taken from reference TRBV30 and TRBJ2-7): SQTIHQWPATLVQPVGSPLSLECTVEGTSNPNLYWYRQAAGRGLQLLFYSVGIGQISSEVPQNLSASRPQDRQFILSSKKLLLSDSGFYLCAWGVAILAGGPKEQYFGPGTRLTVT.

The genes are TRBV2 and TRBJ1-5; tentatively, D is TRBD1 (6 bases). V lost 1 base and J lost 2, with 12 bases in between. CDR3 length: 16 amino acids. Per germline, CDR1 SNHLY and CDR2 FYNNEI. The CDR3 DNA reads TGTGCCAGCAGTGAAGGGACAGCAGCAGGCAATCAGCCCCAGCATTTT. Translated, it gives CASSEGTAAGNQPQHF.

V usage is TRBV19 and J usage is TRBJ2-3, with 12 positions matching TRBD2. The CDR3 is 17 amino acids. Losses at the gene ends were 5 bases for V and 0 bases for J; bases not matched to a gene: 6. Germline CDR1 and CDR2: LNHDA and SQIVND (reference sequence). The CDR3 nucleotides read TGTGCCAGTAGTGACCTAGCGGGAGGGCCTAGCACAGATACGCAGTATTTT. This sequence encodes CASSDLAGGPSTDTQYF.

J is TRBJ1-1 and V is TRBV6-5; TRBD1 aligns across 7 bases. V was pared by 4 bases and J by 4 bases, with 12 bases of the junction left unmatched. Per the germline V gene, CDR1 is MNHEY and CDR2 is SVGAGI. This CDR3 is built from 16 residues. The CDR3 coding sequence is TGTGCCAGCAGTTTGGAAATTACAGGGGTAGGCACTGAAGCTTTCTTT. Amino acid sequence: CASSLEITGVGTEAFF.

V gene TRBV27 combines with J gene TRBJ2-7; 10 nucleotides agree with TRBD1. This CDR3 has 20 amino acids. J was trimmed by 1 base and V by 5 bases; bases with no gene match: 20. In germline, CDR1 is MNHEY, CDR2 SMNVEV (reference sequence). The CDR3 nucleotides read TGTGCCAGCAGTATTTGGAACTGGGGGGACAGGGGATCAACATCCTACGAGCAGTACTTC. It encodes CASSIWNWGDRGSTSYEQYF.

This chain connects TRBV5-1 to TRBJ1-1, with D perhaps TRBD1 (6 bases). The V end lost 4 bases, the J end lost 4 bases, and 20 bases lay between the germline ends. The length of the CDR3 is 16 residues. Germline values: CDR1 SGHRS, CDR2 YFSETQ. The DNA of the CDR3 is TGCGCCAGCAGCCCGTGGACAGCCGGAAAGGGCACTGAAGCTTTCTTT. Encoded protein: CASSPWTAGKGTEAFF.

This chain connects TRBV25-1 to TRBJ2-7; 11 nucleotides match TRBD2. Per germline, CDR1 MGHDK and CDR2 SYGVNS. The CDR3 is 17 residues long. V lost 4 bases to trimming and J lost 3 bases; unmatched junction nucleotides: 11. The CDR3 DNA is TGTGCCAGCAGTGGTTCTAGCGGGAGGTCTTTTTACTACGAGCAGTACTTC. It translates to CASSGSSGRSFYYEQYF.

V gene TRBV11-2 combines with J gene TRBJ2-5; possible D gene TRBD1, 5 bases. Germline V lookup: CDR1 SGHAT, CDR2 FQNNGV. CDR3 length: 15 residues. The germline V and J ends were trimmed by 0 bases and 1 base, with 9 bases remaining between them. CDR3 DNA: TGTGCCAGCAGCTTAGAACTCAGGGCCCAAGAGACCCAGTACTTC. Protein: CASSLELRAQETQYF.

The CDR3: CASSDRGGEDTQYF. Here the CDR3 DNA reads TGTGCCAGCAGCGACAGGGGGGGTGAAGATACGCAGTATTTT. This rearrangement joins TRBV5-4 to TRBJ2-3; 9 bases agree with TRBD1. Germline V gene sequence: CDR1 SGHNT, CDR2 YYREEE (reference sequence). V gave up 4 bases and J gave up 5 bases; unmatched junction bases: 5. CDR3 size: 14 residues.

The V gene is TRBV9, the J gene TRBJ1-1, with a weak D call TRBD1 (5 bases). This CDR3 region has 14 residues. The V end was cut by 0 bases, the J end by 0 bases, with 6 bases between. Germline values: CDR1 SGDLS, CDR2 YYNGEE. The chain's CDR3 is CASSVAGLNTEAFF. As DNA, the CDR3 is TGTGCCAGCAGCGTAGCAGGGTTGAACACTGAAGCTTTCTTT.

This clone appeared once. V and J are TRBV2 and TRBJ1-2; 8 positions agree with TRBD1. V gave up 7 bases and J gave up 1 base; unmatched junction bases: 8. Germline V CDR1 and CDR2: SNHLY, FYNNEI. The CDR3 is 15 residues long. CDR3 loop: CASTRRGQDNYGYTF. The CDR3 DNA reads TGTGCCAGCACCAGACGGGGACAGGATAACTATGGCTACACCTTC.

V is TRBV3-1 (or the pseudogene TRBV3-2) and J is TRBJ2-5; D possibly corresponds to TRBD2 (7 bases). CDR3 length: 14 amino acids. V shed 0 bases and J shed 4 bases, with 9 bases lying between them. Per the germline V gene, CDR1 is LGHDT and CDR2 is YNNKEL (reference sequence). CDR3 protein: CASSQEGGGETQYF. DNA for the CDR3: TGTGCCAGCAGCCAAGAAGGGGGGGGAGAGACCCAGTACTTC.

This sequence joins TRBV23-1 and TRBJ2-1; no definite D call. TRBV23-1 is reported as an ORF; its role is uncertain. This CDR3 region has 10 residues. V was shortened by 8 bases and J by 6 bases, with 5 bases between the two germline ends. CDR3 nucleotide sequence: TGCGCCAGCTTACTCAATGAGCAGTTCTTC. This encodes CASLLNEQFF.

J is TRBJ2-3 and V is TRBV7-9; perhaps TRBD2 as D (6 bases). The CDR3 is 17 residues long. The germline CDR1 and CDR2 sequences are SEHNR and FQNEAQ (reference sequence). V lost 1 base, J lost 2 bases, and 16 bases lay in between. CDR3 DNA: TGTGCCAGCAGCTTAGGGTGGGGGACTTCAGACACAGATACGCAGTATTTT. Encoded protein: CASSLGWGTSDTDTQYF.

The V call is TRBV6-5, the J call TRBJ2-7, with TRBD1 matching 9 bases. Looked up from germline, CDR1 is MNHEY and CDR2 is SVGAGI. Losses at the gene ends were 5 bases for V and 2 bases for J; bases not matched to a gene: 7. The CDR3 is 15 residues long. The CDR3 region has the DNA TGTGCCAGCAGTCCGCGGGGACAGGGACCCTACGAGCAGTACTTC. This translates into CASSPRGQGPYEQYF.

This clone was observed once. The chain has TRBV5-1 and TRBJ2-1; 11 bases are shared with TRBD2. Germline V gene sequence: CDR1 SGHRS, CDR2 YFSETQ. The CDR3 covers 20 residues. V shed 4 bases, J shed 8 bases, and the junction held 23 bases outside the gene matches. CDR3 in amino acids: CASSPLPTSGSLSRPDEQFF. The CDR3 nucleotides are TGCGCCAGCAGCCCGTTACCCACTAGCGGGAGTTTGTCCCGGCCGGATGAGCAGTTCTTC.

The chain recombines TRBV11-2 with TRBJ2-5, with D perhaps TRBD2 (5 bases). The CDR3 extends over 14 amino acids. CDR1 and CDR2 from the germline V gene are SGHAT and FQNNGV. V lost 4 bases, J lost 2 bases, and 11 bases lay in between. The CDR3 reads CASSYRTRQETQYF. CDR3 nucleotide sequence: TGTGCCAGCAGCTACCGGACTCGGCAAGAGACCCAGTACTTC.

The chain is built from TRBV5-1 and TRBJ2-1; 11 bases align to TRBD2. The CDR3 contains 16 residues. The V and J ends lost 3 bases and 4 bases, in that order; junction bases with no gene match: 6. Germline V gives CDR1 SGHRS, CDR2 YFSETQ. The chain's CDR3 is CASSSFLAGGYNEQFF. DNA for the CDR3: TGCGCCAGCAGCTCATTTCTAGCGGGGGGTTACAATGAGCAGTTCTTC.

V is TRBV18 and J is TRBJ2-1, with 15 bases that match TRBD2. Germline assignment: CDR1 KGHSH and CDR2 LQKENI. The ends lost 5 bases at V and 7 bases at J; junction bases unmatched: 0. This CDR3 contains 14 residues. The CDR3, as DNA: TGTGCCAGCTCAGGGACTAGCGGGAGGAATGAGCAGTTCTTC. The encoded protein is CASSGTSGRNEQFF.

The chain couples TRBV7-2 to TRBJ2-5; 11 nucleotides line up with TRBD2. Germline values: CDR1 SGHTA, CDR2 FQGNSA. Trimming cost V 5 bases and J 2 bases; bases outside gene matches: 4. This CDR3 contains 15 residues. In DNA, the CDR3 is TGTGCCAGCAGCAAACGACTAGCGGGACAAGAGACCCAGTACTTC. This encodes CASSKRLAGQETQYF.

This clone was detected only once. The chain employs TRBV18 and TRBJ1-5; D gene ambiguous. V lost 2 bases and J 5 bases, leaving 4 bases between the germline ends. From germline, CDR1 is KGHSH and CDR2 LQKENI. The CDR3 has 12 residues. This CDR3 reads CASSPGDQPQHF. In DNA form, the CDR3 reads TGTGCCAGCTCACCAGGAGATCAGCCCCAGCATTTT.

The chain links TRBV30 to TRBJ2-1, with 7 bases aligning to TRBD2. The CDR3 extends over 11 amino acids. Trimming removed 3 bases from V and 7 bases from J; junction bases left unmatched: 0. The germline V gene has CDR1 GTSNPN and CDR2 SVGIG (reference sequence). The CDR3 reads CAWSGGNEQFF. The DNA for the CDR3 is TGTGCCTGGAGCGGGGGGAATGAGCAGTTCTTC.

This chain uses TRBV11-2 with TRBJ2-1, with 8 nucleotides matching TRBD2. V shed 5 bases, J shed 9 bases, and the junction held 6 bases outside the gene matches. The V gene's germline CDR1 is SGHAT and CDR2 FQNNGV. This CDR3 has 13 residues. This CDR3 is CASSPGGGVEQFF. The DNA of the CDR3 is TGTGCCAGCAGCCCGGGAGGGGGGGTTGAGCAGTTCTTC.